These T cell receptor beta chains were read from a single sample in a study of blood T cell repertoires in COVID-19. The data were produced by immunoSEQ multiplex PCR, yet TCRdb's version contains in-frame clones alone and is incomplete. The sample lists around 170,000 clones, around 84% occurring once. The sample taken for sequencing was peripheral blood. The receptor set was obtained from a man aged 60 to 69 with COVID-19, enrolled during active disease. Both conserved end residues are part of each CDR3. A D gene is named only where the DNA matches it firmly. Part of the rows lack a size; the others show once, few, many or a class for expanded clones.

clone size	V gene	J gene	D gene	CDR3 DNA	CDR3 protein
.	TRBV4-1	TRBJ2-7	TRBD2	TGCGCCAGCAGCCGCGGAGAATTCGGCGGGGGAGCGGCCTACGAGCAGTACTTC	CASSRGEFGGGAAYEQYF
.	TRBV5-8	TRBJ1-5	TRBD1	TGTGCCAGCAGCTCCGGACAGGTTAATCAGCCCCAGCATTTT	CASSSGQVNQPQHF
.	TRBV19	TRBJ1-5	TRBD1	TGTGCCAGTAGTATGATCCCTCCCCGACAGGGGGCTAATCAGCCCCAGCATTTT	CASSMIPPRQGANQPQHF
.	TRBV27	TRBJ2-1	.	TGTGCCAGCAGTTTATTCGGGACTGTATTCTACAATGAGCAGTTCTTC	CASSLFGTVFYNEQFF
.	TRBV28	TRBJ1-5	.	TGTGCCAGCAGGCGGGACCCGGGGAATCAGCCCCAGCATTTT	CASRRDPGNQPQHF
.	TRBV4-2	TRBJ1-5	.	TGTGCCAGCACCCCCGACAGGAATAGCAATCAGCCCCAGCATTTT	CASTPDRNSNQPQHF
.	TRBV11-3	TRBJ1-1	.	TGTGCCAGCAGCTTATCAGTTGCGGGTGTCACTGAAGCTTTCTTT	CASSLSVAGVTEAFF
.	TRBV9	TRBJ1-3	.	TGTGCCAGCAGCGTAACAGGGAGCTCTGGAAACACCATATATTTT	CASSVTGSSGNTIYF
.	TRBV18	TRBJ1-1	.	TGTGCCAGCTCACCACCGGTTACAGGCGGTAAAACTTCTGGAGCTTTCTTT	CASSPPVTGGKTSGAFF
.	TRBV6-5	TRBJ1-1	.	TGTGCCAGCAGTTCGACAGTGAATGAAGCTTTCTTT	CASSSTVNEAFF
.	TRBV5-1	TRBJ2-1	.	TGCGCCAGCAGCTTGGGCGGGGCGGCTATTGAGCAGTTCTTC	CASSLGGAAIEQFF
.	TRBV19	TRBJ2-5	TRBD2	TGTGCCAGTAGTATTGGGCCTAGCGGGGGCCAAGAGACCCAGTACTTC	CASSIGPSGGQETQYF
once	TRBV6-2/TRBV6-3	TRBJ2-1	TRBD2	TGTGCCAGCAGTTACAGCGGGAGGGCCAATGAGCAGTTCTTC	CASSYSGRANEQFF
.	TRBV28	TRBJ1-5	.	TGTGCCAGCAGTTTGAGGCTCTCCGGTCAGCCCCAGCATTTT	CASSLRLSGQPQHF
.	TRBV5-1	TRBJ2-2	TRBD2	TGCGCCAGTAGCGGGGGCCTGAACACCGGGGAGCTGTTTTTT	CASSGGLNTGELFF
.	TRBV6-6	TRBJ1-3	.	TGTGCCAGCAGCCCCGGACAGCACAACACCATATATTTT	CASSPGQHNTIYF
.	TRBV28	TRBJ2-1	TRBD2	TGTGCCAGCACGGGAGGGGGGGGTCCCTACAATGAGCAGTTCTTC	CASTGGGGPYNEQFF
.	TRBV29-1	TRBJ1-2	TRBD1	TGCAGCGTTGTGGGGACAGGGTTTGACGGCTACACCTTC	CSVVGTGFDGYTF
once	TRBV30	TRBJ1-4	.	TGTGCCTGGAGTGTACAAACAGGGAAGATTACTAATGAAAAACTGTTTTTT	CAWSVQTGKITNEKLFF
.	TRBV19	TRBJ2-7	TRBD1	TGTGCCAGTAAAGGGACAGTGGCCAGCTACGAGCAGTACTTC	CASKGTVASYEQYF
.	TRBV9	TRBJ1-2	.	TGTGCCAGCAGCGTAGAGCCGATCAGAGGGGGCTACACCTTC	CASSVEPIRGGYTF
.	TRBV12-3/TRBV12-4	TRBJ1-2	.	TGTGCCAGCAGTTTACGACAGAACTATGGCTACACCTTC	CASSLRQNYGYTF
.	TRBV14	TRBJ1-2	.	TGTGCCAGCAGCCAGCAGCCTGGGCCCTACTTTGGCTACACCTTC	CASSQQPGPYFGYTF
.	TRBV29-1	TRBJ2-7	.	TGCAGCGTTCTGGTGGGGAGCATTCCCTACGAGCAGTACTTC	CSVLVGSIPYEQYF
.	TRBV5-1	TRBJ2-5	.	TGCGCCAGCAGCCCTATACCACAAGAGACCCAGTACTTC	CASSPIPQETQYF
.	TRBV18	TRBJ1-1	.	TGTGCCAGCTCATCTTCGGGGGGTCCGAGCACTGAAGCTTTCTTT	CASSSSGGPSTEAFF
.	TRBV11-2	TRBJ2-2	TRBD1	TGTGCCAGCAGCTCGCTCGGACAGGGGGACACCGGGGAGCTGTTTTTT	CASSSLGQGDTGELFF
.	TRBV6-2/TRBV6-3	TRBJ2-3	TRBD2	TGTGCCAGCAGCTCCCCCACGGGACTACGCACAGATACGCAGTATTTT	CASSSPTGLRTDTQYF
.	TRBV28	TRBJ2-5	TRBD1	TGTGCCAGCAGCGGGACAGAGGTTTTGGAGACCCAGTACTTC	CASSGTEVLETQYF
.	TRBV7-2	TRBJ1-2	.	TGTGCCAGCAGCCCGGGGGGGGTCGGTCGTCTCTCCTATGGCTACACCTTC	CASSPGGVGRLSYGYTF
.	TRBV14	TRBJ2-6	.	TGTGCCAGCAGCCACGGGGGGCAGGGGGCCCCCTCTGGGGCCAACGTCCTGACTTTC	CASSHGGQGAPSGANVLTF
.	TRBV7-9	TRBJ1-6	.	TGTGCCAGCAGCGAAGGAGGAATTAATTCACCCCTCCACTTT	CASSEGGINSPLHF
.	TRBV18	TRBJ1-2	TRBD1	TGTGCCAGCTCACCGGGACAGGGTGGCTACACCTTC	CASSPGQGGYTF
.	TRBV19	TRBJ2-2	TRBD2	TGTGCCAGTAGTATCTCTAGCGGGAGGACCACCGGGGAGCTGTTTTTT	CASSISSGRTTGELFF
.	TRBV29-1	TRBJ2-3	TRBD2	TGCAGCGTTGAAATAGAGAGTAGCGGGGGGGTCACAGATACGCAGTATTTT	CSVEIESSGGVTDTQYF
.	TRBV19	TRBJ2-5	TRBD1	TGTGCCAGTAGTGACAGGGGGCTAAAGACCCAGTACTTC	CASSDRGLKTQYF
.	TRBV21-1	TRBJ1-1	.	TGTGCCAGCAGCATACCCGGAGCCCCTACCGGGACAGGGTTTTCTAAACCGAACACTGAAGCTTTCTTT	CASSIPGAPTGTGFSKPNTEAFF
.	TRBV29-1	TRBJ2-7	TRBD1	TGCAGCGTCCGGACAGGGGGGGCCTCCTACGAGCAGTACTTC	CSVRTGGASYEQYF
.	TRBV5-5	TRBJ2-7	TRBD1	TGTGCCAGCAGCTTGGCCAGGGGGACCTACGAGCAGTACTTC	CASSLARGTYEQYF
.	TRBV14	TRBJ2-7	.	TGTGCCAGCAGCCTCTTTACTGGCGGGACGCGCTACGAGCAGTACTTC	CASSLFTGGTRYEQYF
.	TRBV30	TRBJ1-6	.	TGTGCCTGGACCGTTGGCAGGTCCTATAATTCACCCCTCCACTTT	CAWTVGRSYNSPLHF
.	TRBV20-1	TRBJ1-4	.	TGCAGTGCTAGTGGACGGACAGCTAATGAAAAACTGTTTTTT	CSASGRTANEKLFF